This TCR beta chain was identified during a study of T cell responses to AZD1222 COVID-19 vaccine. The V end was cut by 3 bases, the J end by 0 bases, with 12 bases between. This CDR3 is built from 16 residues. Germline V gene lookup returns CDR1 LNHDA and CDR2 SQIVND (reference sequence). The table came from immunoSEQ multiplex PCR; TCRdb's copy has only in-frame clones and leaves some out. The sample shows about 120,000 clones, approximately 83% of them seen only once. The chain couples TRBV19 to TRBJ1-5; D unresolved. The sequences come from peripheral blood, collected on day 0 of AZD1222 vaccination. This sequence was found in an adult in good health. Here the CDR3 reads CASSIPRPNSNQPQHF. In DNA form, the CDR3 reads TGTGCCAGTAGTATTCCTCGGCCCAATAGCAATCAGCCCCAGCATTTT.